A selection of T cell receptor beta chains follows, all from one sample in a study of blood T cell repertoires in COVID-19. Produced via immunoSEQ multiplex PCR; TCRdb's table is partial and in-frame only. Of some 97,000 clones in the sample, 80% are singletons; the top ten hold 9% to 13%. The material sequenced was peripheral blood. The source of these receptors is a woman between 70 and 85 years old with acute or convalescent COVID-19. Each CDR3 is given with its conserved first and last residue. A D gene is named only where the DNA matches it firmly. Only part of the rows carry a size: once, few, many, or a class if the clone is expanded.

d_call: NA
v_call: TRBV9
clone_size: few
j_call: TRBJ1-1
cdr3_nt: TGTGCCAGCAGCGTAGGGACAGTTATGAACACTGAAGCTTTCTTT
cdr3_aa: CASSVGTVMNTEAFF

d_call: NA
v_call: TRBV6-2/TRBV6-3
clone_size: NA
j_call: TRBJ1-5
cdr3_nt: TGTGCCAGCAGCCGACAACAGGTGCCGTCCCAGCATTTT
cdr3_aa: CASSRQQVPSQHF

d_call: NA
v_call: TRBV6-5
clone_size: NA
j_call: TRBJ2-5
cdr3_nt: TGTGCCAGCAGACTTGACAGGAACCAAGAGACCCAGTACTTC
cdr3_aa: CASRLDRNQETQYF

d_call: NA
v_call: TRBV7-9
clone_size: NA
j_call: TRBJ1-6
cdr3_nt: TGTGCCAGCAGCTCTTTACTCACCACGAATTCACCCCTCCACTTT
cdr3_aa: CASSSLLTTNSPLHF

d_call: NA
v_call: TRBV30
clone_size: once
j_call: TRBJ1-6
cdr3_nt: TGTGCCTGGAGTGTCGAGGGAGGTTCACCCCTCCACTTT
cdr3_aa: CAWSVEGGSPLHF

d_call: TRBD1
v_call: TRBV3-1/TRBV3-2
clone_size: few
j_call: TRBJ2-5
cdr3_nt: TGTGCCAGCAGCCATAACAGGGGAGTAGGGGAGACCCAGTACTTC
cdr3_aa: CASSHNRGVGETQYF

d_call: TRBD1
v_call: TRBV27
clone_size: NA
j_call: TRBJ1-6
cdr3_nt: TGTGCCAGCAGCTCTTACAGGGGTGCACCCCTCCACTTT
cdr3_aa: CASSSYRGAPLHF

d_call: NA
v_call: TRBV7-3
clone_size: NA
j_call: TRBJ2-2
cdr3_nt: TGTGCCAGCAGCCAAGGCGGAGGTGGCACCGGGGAGCTGTTTTTT
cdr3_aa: CASSQGGGGTGELFF

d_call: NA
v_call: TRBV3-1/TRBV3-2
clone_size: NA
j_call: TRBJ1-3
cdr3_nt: TGTGCCAGCAGCCAAGCGGCGGGACACACCATATATTTT
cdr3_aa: CASSQAAGHTIYF

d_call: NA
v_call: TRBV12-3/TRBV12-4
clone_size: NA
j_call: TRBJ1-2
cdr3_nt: TGTGCCAGCAGTTTGAGACAGACCCCAGGCTACACCTTC
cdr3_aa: CASSLRQTPGYTF

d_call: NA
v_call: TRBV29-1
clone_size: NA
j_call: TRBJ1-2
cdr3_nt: TGCAGCGTAACGACGGAGGGTGGCCGGGAATCTTACTATGGCTACACCTTC
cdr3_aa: CSVTTEGGRESYYGYTF

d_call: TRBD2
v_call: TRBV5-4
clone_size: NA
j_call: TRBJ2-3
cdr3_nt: TGTGCCAGCAGTCCCCGGTCGGGGGGTAGCACAGATACGCAGTATTTT
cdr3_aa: CASSPRSGGSTDTQYF

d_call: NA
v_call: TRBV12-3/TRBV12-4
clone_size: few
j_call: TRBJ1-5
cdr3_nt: TGTGCCAGCAGCCTTGGAGCGAATCAGCCCCAGCATTTT
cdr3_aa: CASSLGANQPQHF

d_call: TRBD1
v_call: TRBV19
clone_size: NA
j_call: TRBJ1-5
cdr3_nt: TGTGCCAGTAGCCAGGGGGCGCGAAGCAATCAGCCCCAGCATTTT
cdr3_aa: CASSQGARSNQPQHF

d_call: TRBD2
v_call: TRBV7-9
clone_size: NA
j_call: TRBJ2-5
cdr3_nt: TGTGCCAGCAGCTTAGGTTCCAGCGGGGGGGAGACCCAGTACTTC
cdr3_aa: CASSLGSSGGETQYF

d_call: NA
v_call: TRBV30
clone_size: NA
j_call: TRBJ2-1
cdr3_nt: TGTGCCGTAGCCCCCGGGACACGATACAATGAGCAGTTCTTC
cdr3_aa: CAVAPGTRYNEQFF

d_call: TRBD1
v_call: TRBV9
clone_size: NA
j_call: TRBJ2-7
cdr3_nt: TGTGCCAGCAGCGTAGGACAGGGGAGCACCTACGAGCAGTACTTC
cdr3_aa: CASSVGQGSTYEQYF

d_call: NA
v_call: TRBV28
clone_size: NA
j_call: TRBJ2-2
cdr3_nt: TGTGCCAGCAACCTAAACACCGGGGAGCTGTTTTTT
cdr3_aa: CASNLNTGELFF

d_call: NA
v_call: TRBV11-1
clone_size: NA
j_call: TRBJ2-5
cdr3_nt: TGTGCCAGCACCGGGCAGGGGATTGAAACAGAGACCCAGTACTTC
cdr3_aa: CASTGQGIETETQYF

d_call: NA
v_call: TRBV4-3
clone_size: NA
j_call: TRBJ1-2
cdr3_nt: TGCGCCAGCAGCCAAGACTCCCCCCGGGGGGGCAATGGCTACACCTTC
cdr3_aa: CASSQDSPRGGNGYTF

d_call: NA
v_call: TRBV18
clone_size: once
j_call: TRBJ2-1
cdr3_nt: TGTGCCAGCTCACAAAGCGGTAACAAGGATGAGCAGTTCTTC
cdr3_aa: CASSQSGNKDEQFF

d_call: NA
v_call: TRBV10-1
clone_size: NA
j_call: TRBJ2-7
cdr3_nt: TGCGCCAGCAGTGAGAGTGGGGAGTACGAGCAGTACTTC
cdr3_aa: CASSESGEYEQYF

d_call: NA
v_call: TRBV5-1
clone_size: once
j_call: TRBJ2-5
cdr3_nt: TGCGCCAGCAGCTTCTCTGAGGAGACCCAGTACTTC
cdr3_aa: CASSFSEETQYF

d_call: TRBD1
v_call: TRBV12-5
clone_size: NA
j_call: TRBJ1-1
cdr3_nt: TGTGCTAGTGGTTTGTTGACAGGGGCTGAAGCTTTCTTT
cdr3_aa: CASGLLTGAEAFF

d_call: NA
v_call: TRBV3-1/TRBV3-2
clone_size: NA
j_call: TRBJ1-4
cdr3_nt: TGTGCCAGCAGCTCCCATAGCCAGTTGGATGAAAAACTGTTTTTT
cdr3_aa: CASSSHSQLDEKLFF

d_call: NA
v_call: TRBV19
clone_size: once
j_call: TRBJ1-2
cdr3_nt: TGTGCCAGTAGTATTTCCCTAAACTATGGCTACACCTTC
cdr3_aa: CASSISLNYGYTF

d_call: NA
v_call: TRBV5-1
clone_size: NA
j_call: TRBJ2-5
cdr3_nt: TGCGCCAGCAGCCAACTACGAATGGAAGAGACCCAGTACTTC
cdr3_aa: CASSQLRMEETQYF

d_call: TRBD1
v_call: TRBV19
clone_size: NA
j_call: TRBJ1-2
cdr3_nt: TGTGCCAGTAGTATACTCCCCAGACAGGGCGTCCCTGGCTACACCTTC
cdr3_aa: CASSILPRQGVPGYTF

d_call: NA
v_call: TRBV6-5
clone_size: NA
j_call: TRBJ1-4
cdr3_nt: TGTGCCAGCAGTTACTCGAATGGAGAAAATGAAAAACTGTTTTTT
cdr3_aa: CASSYSNGENEKLFF

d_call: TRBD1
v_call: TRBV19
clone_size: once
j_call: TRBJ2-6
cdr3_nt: TGTGCCAGTAGTATGGGACAGGGACTTGGGGCCAACGTCCTGACTTTC
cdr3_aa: CASSMGQGLGANVLTF

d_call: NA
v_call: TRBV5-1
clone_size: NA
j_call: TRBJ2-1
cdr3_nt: TGCGCCAGCAGCACTAACAGGGTGGACAATGAGCAGTTCTTC
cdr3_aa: CASSTNRVDNEQFF

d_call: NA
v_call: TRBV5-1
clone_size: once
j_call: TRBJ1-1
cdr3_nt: TGCGCCAGCAGCTTCAACTCGGAGACTGAAGCTTTCTTT
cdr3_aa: CASSFNSETEAFF

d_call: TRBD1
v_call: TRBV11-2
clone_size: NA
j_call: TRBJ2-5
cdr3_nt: TGTGCCAGCAGCTTACAGGGGGCGAGGCAAGAGACCCAGTACTTC
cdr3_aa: CASSLQGARQETQYF

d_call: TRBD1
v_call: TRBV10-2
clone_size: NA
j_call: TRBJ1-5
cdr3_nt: TGCGCCAGCAAAAAAGGGACAGGGCGATCGCTTAGCAATCAGCCCCAGCATTTT
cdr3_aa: CASKKGTGRSLSNQPQHF

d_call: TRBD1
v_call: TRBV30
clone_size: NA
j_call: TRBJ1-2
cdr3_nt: TGTGCCTGGAGTGGTCAGACAGGGGCGGGCTATGGCTACACCTTC
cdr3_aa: CAWSGQTGAGYGYTF

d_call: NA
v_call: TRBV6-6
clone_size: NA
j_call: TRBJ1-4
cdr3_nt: TGTGCCAGCAGTTACGAGACATTCGAAAAACTGTTTTTT
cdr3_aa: CASSYETFEKLFF

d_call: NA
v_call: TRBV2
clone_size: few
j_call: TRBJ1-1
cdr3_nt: TGTGCCAGCAGAGGGGACATCAACACTGAAGCTTTCTTT
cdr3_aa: CASRGDINTEAFF

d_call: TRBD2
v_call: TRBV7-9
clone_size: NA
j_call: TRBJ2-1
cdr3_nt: TGTGCCAGCAGCCTGACCGGACTAGCGGGGGACAATGAGCAGTTCTTC
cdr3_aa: CASSLTGLAGDNEQFF

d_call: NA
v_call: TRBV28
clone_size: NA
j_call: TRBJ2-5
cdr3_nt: TGTGCCAGCAGTTTAGCCGGTGGCGGTCAAGAGACCCAGTACTTC
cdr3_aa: CASSLAGGGQETQYF

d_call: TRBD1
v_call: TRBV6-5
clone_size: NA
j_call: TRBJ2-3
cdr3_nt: TGTGCCAGCACCCGAGGACAGGACACAGATACGCAGTATTTT
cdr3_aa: CASTRGQDTDTQYF

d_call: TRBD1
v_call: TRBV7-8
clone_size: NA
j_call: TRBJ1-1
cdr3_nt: TGTGCCAGCAGCTTCGGGACAGGGGGCTGGGAGGAGGCTTTCTTT
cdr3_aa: CASSFGTGGWEEAFF

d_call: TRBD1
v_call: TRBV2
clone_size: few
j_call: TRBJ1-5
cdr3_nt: TGTGCCAGCAGTGAGGACAGGGGATATTACAATCAGCCCCAGCATTTT
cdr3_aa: CASSEDRGYYNQPQHF

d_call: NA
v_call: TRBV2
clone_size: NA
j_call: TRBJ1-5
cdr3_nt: TGTGCCAGCAGTGACGACAGGACCTATAGCAATCAGCCCCAGCATTTT
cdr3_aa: CASSDDRTYSNQPQHF

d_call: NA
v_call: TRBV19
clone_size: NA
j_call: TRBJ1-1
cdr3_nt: TGTGCCAGTAGTATGATGGGGGGGAAGAACACTGAAGCTTTCTTT
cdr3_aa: CASSMMGGKNTEAFF